These 26 T cell receptor beta chains were all obtained from the same sample, sequenced in a study of OX40 agonist ivuxolimab in advanced cancers. Generated by immunoSEQ multiplex PCR, the TCRdb table keeps only in-frame clones and is missing some. Of just under 45,000 clones in the sample, 80% are singletons; the top ten hold 4.2%. The material sequenced was CD4+ or CD8+ T cells sorted from blood, taken in a trial of the OX40 agonist ivuxolimab. The receptors originated from an adult with an advanced solid tumor such as melanoma, head and neck, liver or kidney cancer.

The rearrangement links TRBV13 to TRBJ1-4; 8 bases line up with TRBD1. Trimming at V came to 3 bases and at J to 8 bases, leaving 2 bases not matched to a gene. The CDR3 covers 13 residues. Germline CDR1 is PRHDT and CDR2 is FYEKMQ (reference sequence). The CDR3 here is CASSFRDREKLFF. The CDR3 DNA is TGTGCCAGCAGCTTCCGGGACAGGGAAAAACTGTTTTTT.

This CDR3 is CASSLVAGGETQYF. The CDR3, as DNA: TGTGCCAGCAGCTTAGTGGCTGGAGGGGAGACCCAGTACTTC. This chain uses TRBV7-2 with TRBJ2-5, with D perhaps TRBD2 (6 bases). The CDR3 is made up of 14 amino acids. V lost 1 base, J lost 5 bases, and 11 bases lay in between. Germline CDR1 and CDR2: SGHTA and FQGNSA.

The V and J genes are TRBV7-6 and TRBJ2-2, with TRBD2 matching 10 bases. The CDR3 is made up of 15 amino acids. V lost 5 bases and J lost 5; bases outside the gene matches: 5. CDR1 SGHVS and CDR2 FNYEAQ come from the germline V gene. This chain's CDR3 is CASSLLAGGTGELFF. The CDR3 DNA sequence: TGTGCCAGCAGCCTATTAGCGGGGGGAACCGGGGAGCTGTTTTTT.

This clone was recorded only once. The chain combines TRBV6-1 with TRBJ2-3; D is perhaps TRBD1 or TRBD2 (5 bases each). This CDR3 contains 13 residues. Germline lookup yields CDR1 MNHNS and CDR2 SASEGT. Trimming pared 3 bases from V and 1 base from J, leaving 5 bases between. The CDR3 DNA reads TGTGCCAGCAGTGAGGGGGGCACAGATACGCAGTATTTT. Amino acid sequence: CASSEGGTDTQYF.

The CDR3 DNA reads TGTGCCAGCAGTGTTGGTCTATGGGGTAATACGCAGTATTTT. This translates into CASSVGLWGNTQYF. J is TRBJ2-3 and V is TRBV2; D is unclear. Germline CDR1 SNHLY, CDR2 FYNNEI. The length of the CDR3 is 14 residues. V was cut by 4 bases and J by 7 bases, with 15 bases left in between. The full variable domain, completed using reference TRBV2 and TRBJ2-3, is EPEVTQTPSHQVTQMGQEVILRCVPISNHLYFYWYRQILGQKVEFLVSFYNNEISEKSEIFDDQFSVERPDGSNFTLKIRSTKLEDSAMYFCASSVGLWGNTQYFGPGTRLTVL.

Here the CDR3 DNA reads TGTGCCAGCTCCATAGGGGAGGGCTACACCTTC. Its protein is CASSIGEGYTF. The chain joins TRBV28 to TRBJ1-2, with D possibly being TRBD1 (5 bases). In germline, CDR1 is MDHEN, CDR2 SYDVKM. V was clipped by 8 bases and J by 8 bases, with 12 bases between them. This CDR3 has 11 residues.

This clone was recorded only once. This chain connects TRBV6-5 to TRBJ1-6; TRBD1 is a possible D gene (6 bases). This CDR3 is 14 amino acids long. Trimming took off 6 bases at V and 4 bases at J, with 10 bases between the two ends. CDR1 and CDR2 (germline): MNHEY, SVGAGI. The CDR3 is CASSLTGYNSPLHF. The CDR3 bases are TGTGCCAGCAGCCTGACAGGATATAATTCACCCCTCCACTTT.

This clone turned up a few times. The chain employs TRBV7-3 and TRBJ1-2; D is ambiguous. Germline CDR1 SGHTA, CDR2 FQGTGA. V was shortened by 5 bases and J by 8 bases, with 15 bases between the two germline ends. There are 13 residues in the CDR3. The CDR3 sequence: CASSQRRAEGYTF. Written as DNA, the CDR3 is TGTGCCAGCAGCCAACGTCGAGCGGAGGGCTACACCTTC.

The chain recombines TRBV5-1 with TRBJ2-7; D call uncertain. The V end was cut by 2 bases, the J end by 3 bases, with 9 bases between. CDR3 size: 13 residues. Germline values: CDR1 SGHRS, CDR2 YFSETQ. The CDR3 region has the DNA TGCGCCAGCAGCTTTGGGCACCTCTACGAGCAGTACTTC. It is translated as CASSFGHLYEQYF. The entire variable domain, with the rest obtained from reference TRBV5-1 and TRBJ2-7, is as follows: KAGVTQTPRYLIKTRGQQVTLSCSPISGHRSVSWYQQTPGQGLQFLFEYFSETQRNKGNFPGRFSGRQFSNSRSEMNVSTLELGDSALYLCASSFGHLYEQYFGPGTRLTVT.

The gene calls are TRBV19 and TRBJ2-1; TRBD2 aligns across 8 bases. V lost 7 bases to trimming and J lost 3 bases; unmatched junction nucleotides: 14. The length of the CDR3 is 17 residues. Germline lookup yields CDR1 LNHDA and CDR2 SQIVND (reference sequence). The CDR3 region has the DNA TGTGCCAGTACACCCCCCCTCGCGGGAGGCAACTACAATGAGCAGTTCTTC. Its protein product is CASTPPLAGGNYNEQFF. The full variable domain, rest sourced from reference TRBV19 and TRBJ2-1, is DGGITQSPKYLFRKEGQNVTLSCEQNLNHDAMYWYRQDPGQGLRLIYYSQIVNDFQKGDIAEGYSVSREKKESFPLTVTSAQKNPTAFYLCASTPPLAGGNYNEQFFGPGTRLTVL.

The CDR3 region is CASSLNRAYGYTF. Written as DNA, the CDR3 is TGTGCCAGCAGCTTAAACAGGGCCTATGGCTACACCTTC. V usage is TRBV5-6 and J usage is TRBJ1-2, with a tentative D call TRBD1 (6 bases). V was cut by 2 bases and J by 4 bases, with 9 bases left in between. Germline V gene lookup returns CDR1 SGHDT and CDR2 YYEEEE. The CDR3 contains 13 residues.

The chain combines TRBV29-1 with TRBJ1-2; D is perhaps TRBD1 (6 bases). Germline lookup yields CDR1 SQVTM and CDR2 ANQGSEA. This CDR3 is 14 amino acids long. Trimming cost V 7 bases and J 1 base, with 16 bases left between them. CDR3 sequence reads: CSARSGGGNYGYTF. The DNA for the CDR3 is TGCAGCGCTCGCTCGGGAGGGGGTAACTATGGCTACACCTTC. Combining the CDR3 with reference TRBV29-1 and TRBJ1-2 gives the whole variable domain SAVISQKPSRDICQRGTSLTIQCQVDSQVTMMFWYRQQPGQSLTLIATANQGSEATYESGFVIDKFPISRPNLTFSTLTVSNMSPEDSSIYLCSARSGGGNYGYTFGSGTRLTVV.

The V call is TRBV6-5, the J call TRBJ1-1; no firm D call. The CDR3 is 11 residues long. Trimming shortened V by 11 bases and J by 4 bases, and 11 bases separated the two germline ends. Germline CDR1 MNHEY, CDR2 SVGAGI. The CDR3 loop is CASRWGTEAFF. CDR3 nucleotides: TGTGCCTCCCGGTGGGGCACTGAAGCTTTCTTT.

This clone has a single count. This chain uses TRBV2 with TRBJ1-1; D remains unclear. The CDR3 length is 14 residues. CDR1 and CDR2 from the germline V gene are SNHLY and FYNNEI. V was trimmed by 5 bases and J by 1 base, leaving 11 bases between them. The DNA of the CDR3 is TGTGCCAGCAGTCAATCGACACGGAACACTGAAGCTTTCTTT. The encoded protein is CASSQSTRNTEAFF.

The genes are TRBV28 and TRBJ1-5, with 9 nucleotides matching TRBD1. The CDR3 runs 15 residues. Germline CDR1 is MDHEN and CDR2 is SYDVKM. After removal of 6 bases from V and 1 base from J, the junction contained 4 bases not matched to a gene. Here the CDR3 DNA reads TGTGCCAGCAGGACAGGGGGGAAAAGCAATCAGCCCCAGCATTTT. It translates to CASRTGGKSNQPQHF.

J is TRBJ2-7 and V is TRBV5-1; D remains ambiguous. V was cut by 0 bases and J by 7 bases, with 14 bases left in between. This CDR3 spans 14 amino acids. The germline V gene has CDR1 SGHRS and CDR2 YFSETQ. As DNA, the CDR3 is TGCGCCAGCAGCTTGGGTCAGCCTTCCTGGGAGCAGTACTTC. Protein sequence: CASSLGQPSWEQYF.

The rearrangement joins TRBV7-9 to TRBJ2-1; 9 bases are shared with TRBD2. With V trimmed by 4 bases and J by 15 bases, 10 bases remained unmatched. The CDR3 is 13 residues long. The germline V gene has CDR1 SEHNR and CDR2 FQNEAQ (reference sequence). The CDR3 here is CASSSPQRGEVFF. The CDR3 nucleotides are TGTGCCAGCAGCTCTCCGCAGCGGGGGGAAGTGTTCTTC.

CDR3 in DNA: TGTGCCAGCAGCTTAGCAGCTAGGGGGACCGGGGAGCTGTTTTTT. It encodes CASSLAARGTGELFF. The V gene is TRBV7-2, the J gene TRBJ2-2, with D possibly TRBD1 on 6 matching bases. The germline V gene encodes CDR1 SGHTA and CDR2 FQGNSA. V gave up 0 bases and J gave up 5 bases, with 10 bases separating them. CDR3 length equals 15 residues.

This chain joins TRBV6-5 and TRBJ1-2, with D unclear. Trimming shortened V by 0 bases and J by 2 bases, and 10 bases separated the two germline ends. CDR1 and CDR2 from the germline V gene are MNHEY and SVGAGI. The CDR3 is made up of 15 amino acids. CDR3 nucleotide sequence: TGTGCCAGCAGTTACTCGAGGGCTTACAACTATGGCTACACCTTC. Encoded protein: CASSYSRAYNYGYTF.

This rearrangement joins TRBV5-8 to TRBJ2-5; D is possibly TRBD2 (6 bases). Germline V lookup: CDR1 SGHTS, CDR2 YDEGEE. The CDR3 length is 15 residues. Trimming took off 1 base at V and 1 base at J, with 11 bases between the two ends. The DNA for the CDR3 is TGTGCCAGCAGCTTGCCTGGGACTTTCCAAGAGACCCAGTACTTC. Amino acids: CASSLPGTFQETQYF. Full variable domain (remainder filled in from reference TRBV5-8 and TRBJ2-5): EAGVTQSPTHLIKTRGQQATLRCSPISGHTSVYWYQQALGLGLQFLLWYDEGEERNRGNFPPRFSGRQFPNYSSELNVNALELEDSALYLCASSLPGTFQETQYFGPGTRLLVL.

This clone was recorded once. The chain uses TRBV7-2 and TRBJ2-7; TRBD1 aligns across 10 bases. This CDR3 comprises 14 residues. CDR1 and CDR2 from the germline V gene are SGHTA and FQGNSA. V gave up 5 bases and J gave up 7 bases; unmatched junction bases: 8. This CDR3 reads CASSTRQGAGEQYF. CDR3 DNA: TGTGCCAGCAGCACCCGACAGGGGGCCGGTGAGCAGTACTTC.

This clone was seen only a few times. The chain combines TRBV19 with TRBJ1-4, with a possible D match to TRBD1 (5 bases). V lost 3 bases, J lost 0 bases, and 8 bases lay in between. CDR3 length: 15 residues. The germline gives CDR1 LNHDA, CDR2 SQIVND (reference sequence). CDR3: CASSIDSATNEKLFF. CDR3 nucleotides: TGTGCCAGTAGTATCGACAGTGCAACTAATGAAAAACTGTTTTTT.

The V call is TRBV27, the J call TRBJ2-7, with a tentative D call TRBD1 (7 bases). The CDR3 has 15 residues. Between the trimmed V and J ends, which lost 5 bases and 5 bases, there was a span of 19 bases. Germline V lookup: CDR1 MNHEY, CDR2 SMNVEV (reference sequence). The CDR3 protein is CASSPIRGVGNEQYF. In nucleotides, the CDR3 is TGTGCCAGCAGTCCAATCAGGGGGGTGGGGAACGAGCAGTACTTC.

The chain joins TRBV19 to TRBJ2-1; 11 nucleotides agree with TRBD1. Germline V gene lookup returns CDR1 LNHDA and CDR2 SQIVND (reference sequence). The trim removed 6 bases at V and 3 bases at J, leaving 4 bases unmatched. This CDR3 comprises 15 residues. In nucleotides, the CDR3 is TGTGCCAGTAGGTGGGACAGGGGGAACTACAATGAGCAGTTCTTC. This encodes CASRWDRGNYNEQFF.

The V call is TRBV27, the J call TRBJ1-6; D gene unclear. Trimming pared 5 bases from V and 0 bases from J, leaving 11 bases between. CDR1 and CDR2 (germline): MNHEY, SMNVEV (reference sequence). The CDR3 consists of 16 residues. In nucleotides, the CDR3 is TGTGCCAGCAGTGTCCGGTGGAGCTCCTATAATTCACCCCTCCACTTT. Its protein is CASSVRWSSYNSPLHF.

With respect to this clone: Germline is not matched at one junction end, which may reflect a read error. The chain recombines TRBV4-3 with TRBJ1-1; 9 positions match TRBD1. Germline V gene lookup returns CDR1 LGHNA and CDR2 YSLEER. The CDR3 is 14 amino acids. The DNA for the CDR3 is TGCGCCAGCACCCAACAGGGGGCGAACACTGAAGCTTTCTTT. Encoded protein: CASTQQGANTEAFF.